Shown below are 10 T cell receptor beta chains from a single sample sequenced in a study of cytomegalovirus exposure and HLA in healthy donors. The PCR used 60 Vbeta and 13 Jbeta primers. This table comes from immunoSEQ multiplex PCR, and its TCRdb copy is limited to in-frame clones, with some not included. The table records about 170,000 clones, roughly 80% of them present only once. Sequenced material: PBMCs. These receptors all stem from a male donor in good health and CMV-seronegative.

J is TRBJ2-1 and V is TRBV7-9, with 12 bases matching TRBD2. Germline trimming cut 5 bases from V and 5 bases from J; bases unmatched to any gene: 7. CDR1 SEHNR and CDR2 FQNEAQ come from the germline V gene (reference sequence). The CDR3 length is 16 residues. CDR3 amino acids: CASSLYRTSGNNEQFF. As DNA, the CDR3 is TGTGCCAGCAGCCTATATCGGACTAGCGGGAACAATGAGCAGTTCTTC. The whole variable domain, filled in from reference TRBV7-9 and TRBJ2-1, reads DTGVSQNPRHKITKRGQNVTFRCDPISEHNRLYWYRQTLGQGPEFLTYFQNEAQLEKSRLLSDRFSAERPKGSFSTLEIQRTEQGDSAMYLCASSLYRTSGNNEQFFGPGTRLTVL.

V is TRBV7-6 and J is TRBJ1-1, with TRBD1 as a possible D gene (5 bases). V shed 2 bases and J shed 0 bases, with 13 bases lying between them. Germline CDR1 reads SGHVS; CDR2 reads FNYEAQ. The CDR3 spans 16 residues. CDR3 DNA sequence: TGTGCCAGCAGCTTATTAAGGGGAGGGTTGAACACTGAAGCTTTCTTT. Translation gives CASSLLRGGLNTEAFF.

CDR3 protein: CASSPLARGSTDTQYF. CDR3 bases: TGTGCCAGCAGCCCGCTGGCCAGGGGTTCCACAGATACGCAGTATTTT. The chain combines TRBV5-6 with TRBJ2-3, with D perhaps TRBD1 (6 bases). This CDR3 has 16 amino acids. The V gene's germline CDR1 is SGHDT and CDR2 YYEEEE. The V gene lost 4 bases and the J gene lost 2 bases, with 17 bases spanning the gap.

This chain links TRBV4-3 with TRBJ2-1; no reliable D call. The CDR3 sequence is 15 residues long. In germline, CDR1 is LGHNA, CDR2 YSLEER. The V and J ends lost 0 bases and 7 bases respectively, with 13 bases between them. Here the CDR3 DNA reads TGCGCCAGCAGCCAAGACGCGGAGCCTGGGAATGAGCAGTTCTTC. Its protein product is CASSQDAEPGNEQFF.

The chain recombines TRBV2 with TRBJ2-7, with 9 bases lining up with TRBD1. Germline V gives CDR1 SNHLY, CDR2 FYNNEI. Trimming at V came to 4 bases and at J to 1 base, leaving 2 bases not matched to a gene. The length of the CDR3 is 14 residues. The CDR3 bases are TGTGCCAGCAGTGTGGGACAGGGATCCTACGAGCAGTACTTC. This translates into CASSVGQGSYEQYF. Based on the CDR3 plus reference TRBV2 and TRBJ2-7, the full variable domain is EPEVTQTPSHQVTQMGQEVILRCVPISNHLYFYWYRQILGQKVEFLVSFYNNEISEKSEIFDDQFSVERPDGSNFTLKIRSTKLEDSAMYFCASSVGQGSYEQYFGPGTRLTVT.

The count of this clone is one. This chain connects TRBV6-5 to TRBJ1-2; 7 bases line up with TRBD1. CDR1 and CDR2 from the germline V gene are MNHEY and SVGAGI. The CDR3 length is 15 residues. Trimming took 6 bases from V and 4 from J; bases not matched to a gene: 11. CDR3 nucleotide sequence: TGTGCCAGCAGGGTCGACAGGGACGGGGTCTATGGCTACACCTTC. Residues: CASRVDRDGVYGYTF.

The genes are TRBV29-1 and TRBJ2-5, with a possible D match to TRBD1 (6 bases). The CDR3 has 14 residues. V was trimmed by 4 bases and J by 1 base, leaving 13 bases between them. CDR1 is SQVTM and CDR2 is ANQGSEA in the germline V gene. Here the CDR3 reads CSVVIRGGQETQYF. The CDR3 DNA reads as TGCAGCGTTGTGATAAGAGGGGGCCAAGAGACCCAGTACTTC.

CDR3 DNA sequence: TGCGCCAGCAGCTTGATAGCGGTATCCTACAATGAGCAGTTCTTC. Translation: CASSLIAVSYNEQFF. This chain uses TRBV5-1 with TRBJ2-1, with TRBD2 as a possible D gene (6 bases). The CDR3 has 15 amino acids. The germline CDR1 and CDR2 sequences are SGHRS and YFSETQ. Deletions cut 1 base from V and 1 base from J, with 9 bases between.

The chain uses TRBV9 and TRBJ1-5; 9 bases align to TRBD1. The germline gives CDR1 SGDLS, CDR2 YYNGEE. The CDR3 is 15 residues long. With 3 bases clipped from V and 6 bases from J, the junction kept 7 bases outside the gene matches. The CDR3: CASSATGGGGQPQHF. The CDR3 DNA sequence: TGTGCCAGCAGCGCCACAGGGGGCGGGGGTCAGCCCCAGCATTTT.

This chain joins TRBV7-2 and TRBJ2-7; possibly TRBD2 for D (5 bases). The germline V gene encodes CDR1 SGHTA and CDR2 FQGNSA. This CDR3 is built from 16 residues. V was cut by 2 bases and J by 3 bases, with 17 bases left in between. The CDR3 nucleotides are TGTGCCAGCAGCTTACTTAGTGGCGGGTCCTACTACGAGCAGTACTTC. As protein: CASSLLSGGSYYEQYF. The entire variable domain, with the rest obtained from reference TRBV7-2 and TRBJ2-7, is as follows: GAGVSQSPSNKVTEKGKDVELRCDPISGHTALYWYRQSLGQGLEFLIYFQGNSAPDKSGLPSDRFSAERTGGSVSTLTIQRTQQEDSAVYLCASSLLSGGSYYEQYFGPGTRLTVT.